These T cell receptor beta chains were read from a single sample in a study of cytomegalovirus exposure and HLA in healthy donors. The method was immunoSEQ multiplex PCR; TCRdb's version includes in-frame clones alone and lacks a portion of them. The sample consists of approximately 65,000 clones, 80% to 95% of them appearing once. Sample: PBMCs. The receptors derive from a man between 18 and 35 years old in good health and CMV-seropositive. The CDR3 runs from the conserved cysteine through the conserved F or W. D genes are given only for firm matches. Expanded clones get a size class; other rows say once, few or many, or leave the size out.

D gene | clone size | CDR3 length | J gene | V gene | CDR3 DNA | CDR3 protein
. | . | 19 | TRBJ2-7 | TRBV28 | TGTGCCAGCAGTGTTGATGACGGGGTACTGAGTGTATTACACTACGAGCAGTACTTC | CASSVDDGVLSVLHYEQYF
TRBD2 | . | 19 | TRBJ2-5 | TRBV19 | TGTGCCAGTAGTATAGTCGGACTAGCGGGAGGGCGAGGGGAGGAGACCCAGTACTTC | CASSIVGLAGGRGEETQYF
. | . | 15 | TRBJ2-5 | TRBV13 | TGTGCCAGCAGCTTTGAAACGGGAGCAGCGGAGACCCAGTACTTC | CASSFETGAAETQYF
TRBD1 | . | 13 | TRBJ2-7 | TRBV28 | TGTGCCACGGGAGACAGGGGGCACTACGAGCAGTACTTC | CATGDRGHYEQYF
TRBD2 | few | 12 | TRBJ2-1 | TRBV10-1 | TGCGCCAGCAGTCAAGCGGGAGGGCCTTATCTCTTC | CASSQAGGPYLF
. | . | 10 | TRBJ1-4 | TRBV29-1 | TGCAGCGTGCGTAGTGAAAAACTGTTTTTT | CSVRSEKLFF
TRBD1 | . | 14 | TRBJ2-1 | TRBV6-1 | TGTGCCGTAACCCGGGACAGGGGTTTCAATGAGCAGTTCTTC | CAVTRDRGFNEQFF
TRBD1 | . | 14 | TRBJ1-1 | TRBV28 | TGTGCCAGCAGTCCCATCGGGACAGAAGATGAAGCTTTCTTT | CASSPIGTEDEAFF
. | once | 17 | TRBJ1-5 | TRBV6-4 | TGTGCCACCCGAAAGGGGGGGCTGGATTTGGGCAATCAGCCCCAGCATTTT | CATRKGGLDLGNQPQHF
. | . | 14 | TRBJ1-5 | TRBV19 | TGTGCCAGTAGTCCTCCACCGGAGCATCAGCCCCAGCATTTT | CASSPPPEHQPQHF